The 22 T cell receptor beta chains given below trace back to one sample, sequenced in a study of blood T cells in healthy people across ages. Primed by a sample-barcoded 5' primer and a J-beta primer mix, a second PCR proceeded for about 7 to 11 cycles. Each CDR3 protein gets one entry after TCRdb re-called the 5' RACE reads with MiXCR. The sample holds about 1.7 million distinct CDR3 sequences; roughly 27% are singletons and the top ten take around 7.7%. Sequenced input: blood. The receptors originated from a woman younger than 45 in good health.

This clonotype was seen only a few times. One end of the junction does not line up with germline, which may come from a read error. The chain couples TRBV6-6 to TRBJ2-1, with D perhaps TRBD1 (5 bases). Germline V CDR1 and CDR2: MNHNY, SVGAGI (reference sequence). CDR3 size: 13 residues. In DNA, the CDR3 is TGTACCAGCAGTCATGGACAATACAATGAGCAGTTCTTC. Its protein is CTSSHGQYNEQFF.

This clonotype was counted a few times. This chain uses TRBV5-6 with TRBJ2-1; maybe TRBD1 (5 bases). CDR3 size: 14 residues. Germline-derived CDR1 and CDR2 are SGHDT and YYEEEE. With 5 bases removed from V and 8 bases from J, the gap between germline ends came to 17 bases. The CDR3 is CASRTGGAADEQFF. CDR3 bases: TGTGCCAGCAGAACCGGTGGGGCAGCCGATGAGCAGTTCTTC.

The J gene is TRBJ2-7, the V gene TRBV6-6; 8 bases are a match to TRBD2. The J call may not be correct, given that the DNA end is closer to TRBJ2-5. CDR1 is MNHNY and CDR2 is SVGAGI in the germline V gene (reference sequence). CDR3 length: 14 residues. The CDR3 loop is CASSRGTSSGTQYF. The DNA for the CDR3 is TGTGCCAGCAGCCGAGGGACTAGTAGTGGGACCCAGTACTTC.

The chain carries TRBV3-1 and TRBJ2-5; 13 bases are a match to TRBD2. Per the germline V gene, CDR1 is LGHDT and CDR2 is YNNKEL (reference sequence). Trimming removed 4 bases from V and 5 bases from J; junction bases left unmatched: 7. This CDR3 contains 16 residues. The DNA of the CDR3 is TGTGCCAGCAGCCCGGGACTAGCGGGAAAGTATGAGACCCAGTACTTC. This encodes CASSPGLAGKYETQYF.

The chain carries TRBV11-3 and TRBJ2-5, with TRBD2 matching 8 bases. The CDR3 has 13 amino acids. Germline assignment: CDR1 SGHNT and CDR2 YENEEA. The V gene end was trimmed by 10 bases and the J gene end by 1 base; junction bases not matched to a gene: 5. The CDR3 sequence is CANGGDAQETQYF. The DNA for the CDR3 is TGTGCCAACGGGGGGGACGCCCAAGAGACCCAGTACTTC.

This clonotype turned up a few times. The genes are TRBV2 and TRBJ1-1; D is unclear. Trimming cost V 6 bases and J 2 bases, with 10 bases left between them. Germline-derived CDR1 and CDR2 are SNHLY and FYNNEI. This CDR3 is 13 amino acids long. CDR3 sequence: CASRSGSNTEAFF. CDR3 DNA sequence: TGTGCCAGCAGAAGCGGGTCCAACACTGAAGCTTTCTTT.

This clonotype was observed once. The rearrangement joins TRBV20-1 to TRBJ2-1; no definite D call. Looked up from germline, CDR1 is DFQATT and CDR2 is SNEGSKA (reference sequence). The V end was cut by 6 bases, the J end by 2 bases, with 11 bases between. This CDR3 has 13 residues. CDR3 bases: TGCAGTGCCGAACCCAAGGCCTACAATGAGCAGTTCTTC. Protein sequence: CSAEPKAYNEQFF.

The CDR3 DNA is TGTGCCAGCAGTTTATCGACGCTAGCGGGGGTCCAAGAGACCCAGTACTTC. Protein: CASSLSTLAGVQETQYF. The rearrangement uses TRBV27 and TRBJ2-5; 10 bases line up with TRBD2. The V segment lost 0 bases and the J segment 1 base; nucleotides outside the gene matches: 5. Germline CDR1 is MNHEY and CDR2 is SMNVEV (reference sequence). This CDR3 region has 17 residues.

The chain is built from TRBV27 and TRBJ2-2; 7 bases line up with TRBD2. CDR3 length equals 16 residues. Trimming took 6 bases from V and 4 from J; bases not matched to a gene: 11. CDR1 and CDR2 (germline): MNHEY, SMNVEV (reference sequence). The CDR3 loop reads CASSRLWGGGTGELFF. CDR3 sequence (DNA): TGTGCCAGCAGCAGACTTTGGGGGGGTGGCACCGGGGAGCTGTTTTTT.

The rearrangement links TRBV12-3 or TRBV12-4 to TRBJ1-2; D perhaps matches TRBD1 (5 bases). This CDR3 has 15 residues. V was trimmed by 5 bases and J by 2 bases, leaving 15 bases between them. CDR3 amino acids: CASSLFRQGNYGYTF. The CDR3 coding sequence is TGTGCCAGCAGTCTCTTTCGGCAGGGCAACTATGGCTACACCTTC.

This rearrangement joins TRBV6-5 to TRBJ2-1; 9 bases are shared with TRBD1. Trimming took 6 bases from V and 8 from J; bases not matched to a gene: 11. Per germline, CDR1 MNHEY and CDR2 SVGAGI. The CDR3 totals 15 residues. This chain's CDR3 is CASSLTGGASDEQFF. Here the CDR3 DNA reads TGTGCCAGCAGCTTAACAGGGGGCGCGTCCGATGAGCAGTTCTTC.

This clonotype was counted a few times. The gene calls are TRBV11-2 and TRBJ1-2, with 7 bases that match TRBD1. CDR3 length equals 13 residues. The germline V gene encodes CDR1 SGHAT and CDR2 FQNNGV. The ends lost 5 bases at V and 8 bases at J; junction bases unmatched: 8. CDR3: CASSPWTGRGYTF. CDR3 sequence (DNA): TGTGCCAGCAGCCCGTGGACAGGCAGGGGCTACACCTTC. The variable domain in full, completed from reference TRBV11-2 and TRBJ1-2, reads EAGVAQSPRYKIIEKRQSVAFWCNPISGHATLYWYQQILGQGPKLLIQFQNNGVVDDSQLPKDRFSAERLKGVDSTLKIQPAKLEDSAVYLCASSPWTGRGYTFGSGTRLTVV.

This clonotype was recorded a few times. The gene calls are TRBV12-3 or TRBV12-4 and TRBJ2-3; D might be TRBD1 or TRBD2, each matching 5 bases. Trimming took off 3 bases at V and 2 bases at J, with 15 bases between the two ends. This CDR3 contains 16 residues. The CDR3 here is CASSFGLGEITDTQYF. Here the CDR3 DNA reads TGTGCCAGCAGTTTTGGGTTGGGGGAAATCACAGATACGCAGTATTTT.

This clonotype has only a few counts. The CDR3 DNA is TGTGCCAGCAGCTTAAGGGGGGCTGATGAGCAGTTCTTC. This gives the protein CASSLRGADEQFF. The V call is TRBV7-3, the J call TRBJ2-1; D may match TRBD1 or TRBD2 (6 bases each). CDR1 is SGHTA, CDR2 FQGTGA, per germline. The CDR3 extends over 13 amino acids. The germline V and J ends were trimmed by 1 base and 8 bases, with 9 bases remaining between them.

This chain's CDR3 is CASRVAPLLGQYF. CDR3 in DNA: TGTGCCAGCAGGGTAGCGCCCCTTTTGGGGCAGTACTTC. The rearrangement joins TRBV12-3 or TRBV12-4 to TRBJ2-7, with D maybe TRBD2 (5 bases). Between the trimmed V and J ends, which lost 6 bases and 9 bases, there was a span of 18 bases. The CDR3 has 13 amino acids.

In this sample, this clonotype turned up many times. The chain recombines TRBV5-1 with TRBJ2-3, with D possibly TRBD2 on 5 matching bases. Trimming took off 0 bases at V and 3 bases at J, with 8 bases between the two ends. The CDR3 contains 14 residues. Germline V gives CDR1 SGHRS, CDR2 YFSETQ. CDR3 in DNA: TGCGCCAGCAGCTTGGATCTAGCAACAGATACGCAGTATTTT. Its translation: CASSLDLATDTQYF.

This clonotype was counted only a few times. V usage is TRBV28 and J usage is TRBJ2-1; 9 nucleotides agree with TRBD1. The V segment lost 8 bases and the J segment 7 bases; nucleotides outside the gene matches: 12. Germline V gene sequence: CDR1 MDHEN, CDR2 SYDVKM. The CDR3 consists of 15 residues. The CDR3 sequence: CASFYGDREGNEQFF. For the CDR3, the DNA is TGTGCCAGCTTCTACGGGGACAGGGAAGGTAATGAGCAGTTCTTC.

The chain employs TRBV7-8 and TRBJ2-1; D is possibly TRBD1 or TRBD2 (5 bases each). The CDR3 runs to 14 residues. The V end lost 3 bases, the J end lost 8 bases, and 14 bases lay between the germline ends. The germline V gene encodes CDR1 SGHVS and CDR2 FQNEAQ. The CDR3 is CASSLTLGRDEQFF. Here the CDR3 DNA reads TGTGCCAGCAGCTTGACGTTGGGACGAGATGAGCAGTTCTTC.

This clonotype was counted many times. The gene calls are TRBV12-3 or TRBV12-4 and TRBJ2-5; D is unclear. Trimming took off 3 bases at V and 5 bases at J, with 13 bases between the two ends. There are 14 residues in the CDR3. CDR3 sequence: CASSLVPTRETQYF. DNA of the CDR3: TGTGCCAGCAGTTTGGTACCGACAAGGGAGACCCAGTACTTC.

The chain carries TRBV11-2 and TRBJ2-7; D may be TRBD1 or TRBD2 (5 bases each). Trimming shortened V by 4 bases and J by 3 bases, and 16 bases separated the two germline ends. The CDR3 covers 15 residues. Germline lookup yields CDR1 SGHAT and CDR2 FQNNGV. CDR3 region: CASSWGGGGGYEQYF. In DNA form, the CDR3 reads TGTGCCAGCAGCTGGGGTGGTGGTGGGGGCTACGAGCAGTACTTC.

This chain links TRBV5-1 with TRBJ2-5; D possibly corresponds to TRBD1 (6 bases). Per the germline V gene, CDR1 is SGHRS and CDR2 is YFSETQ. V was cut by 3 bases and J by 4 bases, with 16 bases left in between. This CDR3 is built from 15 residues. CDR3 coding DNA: TGCGCCAGCAGCTCCCGGGACAATTTTGGAGAGACCCAGTACTTC. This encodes CASSSRDNFGETQYF.

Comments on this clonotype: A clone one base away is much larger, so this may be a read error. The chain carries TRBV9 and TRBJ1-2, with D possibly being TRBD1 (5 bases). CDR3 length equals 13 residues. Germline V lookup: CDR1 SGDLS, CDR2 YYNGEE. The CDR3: CANSVRDNYGYTF. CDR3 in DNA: TGTGCCAACAGCGTTCGGGACAACTATGGCTACACCTTC.